This T cell receptor beta chain comes out of a study of beta chain features in type 1 diabetes. This clone was counted a few times. What it binds is unknown. Expressed TCRB transcripts were sequenced after all isolated RNA was converted to cDNA. The data were produced by immunoSEQ multiplex PCR, yet TCRdb's version contains in-frame clones alone and is incomplete. The sample carries under 450,000 clones, 11% to 15% recorded once. Findings and caveats of the study: Junctions at VDJ sites from type 1 diabetes patients had fewer insertions and more deletions.

V was trimmed by 1 base and J by 2 bases, leaving 10 bases between them. CDR3 size: 15 residues. CDR1 and CDR2 from the germline V gene are MGHRA and YSYEKL. The sample consisted of naive CD4+ T cells from blood. This receptor was taken from a man aged 30 to 45 in good health. The chain joins TRBV4-1 to TRBJ2-3, with D tentatively TRBD1 (6 bases). CDR3 sequence: CASSQVRGTTDTQYF. Here the CDR3 DNA reads TGCGCCAGCAGCCAAGTGAGGGGGACCACAGATACGCAGTATTTT.